This T cell receptor beta chain was sequenced for a study of tumor-infiltrating lymphocytes in primary liver carcinoma. TCR beta cDNA came from roughly 0.45 ug total RNA, primed with a constant-region primer. Three rounds of nested multiplex PCR with slightly modified ARM-PCR produced TCR beta libraries. Primers for the first two PCR rounds were TRBV1-TRBV30 forward primers and a C-beta reverse primer (around 10 cycles per round). A single record per CDR3 protein comes from TCRdb applying MiXCR to the multiplex PCR reads. The sample lists about 48,000 distinct CDR3 sequences, about 68% occurring once. To note about this clonotype: A junction boundary mismatches the germline segment, possibly from a read error.

DNA and RNA were both co-extracted from approximately 20-30 mg of bulk tissue that had not been sorted. CDR1 is MGHRA and CDR2 is YSYEKL in the germline V gene. This CDR3 has 15 amino acids. Sequencing was done on a sample of liver tumor tissue from sampling region 3. Subset denoted: tumor region T3, left-lateral pole. The chain combines TRBV4-1 with TRBJ1-6; no clear D gene. This receptor was identified in a man aged 35 to 55 with primary liver carcinoma and hepatitis B virus infection. The CDR3 DNA sequence: TGCGCCAGCAGCCGAGACCTCTCCTATAACTCACCCCTCCACTTT. It encodes CASSRDLSYNSPLHF.